The 22 T cell receptor beta chains below all came from one sample that was sequenced in a study of shared clonotypes between healthy human individuals. The data were produced by immunoSEQ multiplex PCR, yet TCRdb's version contains in-frame clones alone and is incomplete. This sample has hundreds of thousands of clones; more than 70% occur once, and the top ten carry around 1.7%. The sequencing sample was made of memory CD4+ T cells sorted from blood. Regarding subset: CD45RA-negative fraction. All receptors derive from a woman in her 30s in good health.

The chain is built from TRBV5-1 and TRBJ2-7, with D tentatively TRBD2 (6 bases). The V and J ends lost 0 bases and 4 bases respectively, with 14 bases between them. The CDR3 has 15 amino acids. Looked up from germline, CDR1 is SGHRS and CDR2 is YFSETQ. CDR3 nucleotide sequence: TGCGCCAGCAGCTTGGCTGGGACGGGAGTTTACGAGCAGTACTTC. This encodes CASSLAGTGVYEQYF.

The rearrangement links TRBV28 to TRBJ1-5; possibly TRBD1 for D (6 bases). This CDR3 comprises 12 residues. Trimming removed 6 bases from V and 5 bases from J, with 8 bases in between. The germline V gene has CDR1 MDHEN and CDR2 SYDVKM. The CDR3 spells CASRRQDQPQHF. CDR3 nucleotides: TGTGCCAGCAGAAGACAGGATCAGCCCCAGCATTTT.

This clone was seen a few times. The chain combines TRBV21-1 with TRBJ1-5; the table's TRBD1 call for D was not verified on the DNA. TRBV21-1 is recorded as a pseudogene. This CDR3 comprises 19 residues. CDR3 sequence (DNA): TGTGCCAGCAGCAATTGGACAGGTTCCCCCCGCGCTGGCAATCAGCCCCAGCATTTT. Protein: CASSNWTGSPRAGNQPQHF.

The chain has TRBV29-1 and TRBJ1-1; maybe TRBD1 (6 bases). The CDR3 loop spans 11 amino acids. Germline values: CDR1 SQVTM, CDR2 ANQGSEA. The V end was cut by 4 bases, the J end by 6 bases, with 9 bases between. CDR3: CSVAGGPEAFF. Written as DNA, the CDR3 is TGCAGCGTTGCGGGGGGGCCTGAAGCTTTCTTT.

The genes are TRBV5-1 and TRBJ1-2, with 10 bases lining up with TRBD1. V lost 4 bases, J lost 8 bases, and 5 bases stayed unmatched. Germline-derived CDR1 and CDR2 are SGHRS and YFSETQ. The CDR3 sequence is 13 residues long. The CDR3 DNA reads TGCGCCAGCAGCCACGGGACAGGGGTAGGCTACACCTTC. Its translation is CASSHGTGVGYTF. The full variable domain, in which reference TRBV5-1 and TRBJ1-2 provide the parts outside the CDR3, is KAGVTQTPRYLIKTRGQQVTLSCSPISGHRSVSWYQQTPGQGLQFLFEYFSETQRNKGNFPGRFSGRQFSNSRSEMNVSTLELGDSALYLCASSHGTGVGYTFGSGTRLTVV.

This chain connects TRBV5-1 to TRBJ2-2, with 9 bases fitting TRBD2. The V and J ends lost 4 bases and 5 bases, in that order; junction bases with no gene match: 6. There are 15 residues in the CDR3. The germline gives CDR1 SGHRS, CDR2 YFSETQ. The CDR3 is CASSPSSGETGELFF. As DNA, the CDR3 is TGCGCCAGCAGCCCGTCTAGCGGGGAAACCGGGGAGCTGTTTTTT.

The chain links TRBV28 to TRBJ2-3, with a tentative D call TRBD2 (6 bases). V lost 5 bases to trimming and J lost 4 bases, with 7 bases between them. There are 12 residues in the CDR3. CDR1 MDHEN and CDR2 SYDVKM come from the germline V gene. The CDR3 region is CASSLAPDTQYF. CDR3 DNA sequence: TGTGCCAGCAGTCTAGCGCCAGATACGCAGTATTTT.

The genes are TRBV7-9 and TRBJ2-1, with D unclear. The germline V and J ends were trimmed by 0 bases and 10 bases, with 10 bases remaining between them. This CDR3 has 13 amino acids. Germline loops: CDR1 SEHNR, CDR2 FQNEAQ (reference sequence). The chain's CDR3 is CASSLALSSEQFF. CDR3 DNA: TGTGCCAGCAGCTTAGCGCTTAGCAGCGAGCAGTTCTTC.

V gene TRBV29-1 combines with J gene TRBJ2-3, with 8 bases aligning to TRBD2. The length of the CDR3 is 18 residues. V shed 4 bases and J 2 bases; nucleotides not matched to a gene: 17. Germline assignment: CDR1 SQVTM and CDR2 ANQGSEA. CDR3 amino acids: CSVVYVGRAGRHTDTQYF. In DNA form, the CDR3 reads TGCAGCGTTGTGTATGTCGGGAGGGCCGGTCGACACACAGATACGCAGTATTTT.

In regard to this clone: The sample carries other DNA sequences with the same CDR3. The rearrangement links TRBV28 to TRBJ1-2, with D hard to call. The V end lost 6 bases, the J end lost 3 bases, and 2 bases lay between the germline ends. Germline lookup yields CDR1 MDHEN and CDR2 SYDVKM. The CDR3 has 10 residues. The CDR3 sequence: CASRDYGYTF. As DNA, the CDR3 is TGTGCCAGCAGAGACTATGGCTACACCTTC.

Notes on this clone: Possible read error: a much larger clone is one base away. V usage is TRBV11-2 and J usage is TRBJ1-1, with 7 bases identical to TRBD1. Germline CDR1 and CDR2: SGHAT and FQNNGV. This CDR3 contains 14 residues. With 2 bases clipped from V and 1 base from J, the junction kept 1 base outside the gene matches. CDR3 in DNA: TGTGCCAGCAGCTTAAACAGGGGGAACACTGAAGCTTTCTTT. It codes for CASSLNRGNTEAFF.

This rearrangement joins TRBV2 to TRBJ2-1; 9 positions agree with TRBD2. V gave up 4 bases and J gave up 9 bases; unmatched junction bases: 10. The germline V gene encodes CDR1 SNHLY and CDR2 FYNNEI. This CDR3 is 15 amino acids long. The CDR3 bases are TGTGCCAGCAGTGGGCTTAGCGGGAGAAGCAGTGAGCAGTTCTTC. Its protein is CASSGLSGRSSEQFF. Combining the CDR3 with reference TRBV2 and TRBJ2-1 gives the whole variable domain EPEVTQTPSHQVTQMGQEVILRCVPISNHLYFYWYRQILGQKVEFLVSFYNNEISEKSEIFDDQFSVERPDGSNFTLKIRSTKLEDSAMYFCASSGLSGRSSEQFFGPGTRLTVL.

This clone has more than one count but fewer than ten. This chain uses TRBV5-1 with TRBJ2-7; D perhaps matches TRBD2 (5 bases). The CDR3 loop spans 15 amino acids. V lost 2 bases and J 6 bases, leaving 18 bases between the germline ends. Germline loops: CDR1 SGHRS, CDR2 YFSETQ. In DNA form, the CDR3 reads TGCGCCAGCAGCTTTAGTGAGGGTAAATCAGGCGAGCAGTACTTC. It codes for CASSFSEGKSGEQYF.

The chain combines TRBV4-1 with TRBJ1-4, with 7 bases lining up with TRBD1. CDR3 length: 17 residues. V dropped 4 bases and J dropped 6; count of bases not matched to a gene: 14. The germline V gene encodes CDR1 MGHRA and CDR2 YSYEKL. The CDR3 sequence: CASSPEIYRGGDEKLFF. DNA for the CDR3: TGCGCCAGCAGCCCAGAGATTTACAGGGGCGGTGATGAAAAACTGTTTTTT.

This clone has a count of ten or more. The chain is built from TRBV6-5 and TRBJ1-4; D possibly corresponds to TRBD1 (5 bases). The CDR3 is 15 amino acids. V lost 5 bases, J lost 4 bases, and 14 bases lay in between. Germline CDR1 and CDR2: MNHEY and SVGAGI. CDR3 in amino acids: CASSPYRSNNEKLFF. The CDR3 DNA reads as TGTGCCAGCAGTCCTTACAGGTCGAATAATGAAAAACTGTTTTTT.

The chain has TRBV18 and TRBJ2-3; 8 bases line up with TRBD2. The V segment lost 1 base and the J segment 6 bases; nucleotides outside the gene matches: 6. This CDR3 has 15 amino acids. CDR1 KGHSH and CDR2 LQKENI come from the germline V gene. CDR3 sequence reads: CASSPRGLATDTQYF. In nucleotides, the CDR3 is TGTGCCAGCTCACCACGTGGACTAGCAACGGATACGCAGTATTTT. Together with reference TRBV18 and TRBJ2-3, the CDR3 gives the full variable domain: NAGVMQNPRHLVRRRGQEARLRCSPMKGHSHVYWYRQLPEEGLKFMVYLQKENIIDESGMPKERFSAEFPKEGPSILRIQQVVRGDSAAYFCASSPRGLATDTQYFGPGTRLTVL.

Regarding this clone: Other DNA sequences in this specimen translate into the identical CDR3. The CDR3: CASSPDGEKLFF. DNA of the CDR3: TGTGCCAGCTCACCAGATGGGGAAAAACTGTTTTTT. V is TRBV18 and J is TRBJ1-4; no definite D call. Per the germline V gene, CDR1 is KGHSH and CDR2 is LQKENI. V lost 2 bases to trimming and J lost 8 bases, with 6 bases between them. The CDR3 consists of 12 residues. The variable domain in full, with the rest retrieved from reference TRBV18 and TRBJ1-4, is NAGVMQNPRHLVRRRGQEARLRCSPMKGHSHVYWYRQLPEEGLKFMVYLQKENIIDESGMPKERFSAEFPKEGPSILRIQQVVRGDSAAYFCASSPDGEKLFFGSGTQLSVL.

The DNA of the CDR3 is TGTGCCAGCAGCTTCGGGCGGGACGCTGAAGCTTTCTTT. Translation: CASSFGRDAEAFF. The V gene is TRBV11-3, the J gene TRBJ1-1; tentatively, D is TRBD1 (5 bases). With 3 bases removed from V and 6 bases from J, the gap between germline ends came to 11 bases. The CDR3 covers 13 residues. Germline lookup yields CDR1 SGHNT and CDR2 YENEEA.

This chain connects TRBV5-1 to TRBJ2-5, with D tentatively TRBD2 (6 bases). The CDR3 spans 15 residues. The germline V and J ends were trimmed by 0 bases and 4 bases, with 13 bases remaining between them. Germline loops: CDR1 SGHRS, CDR2 YFSETQ. The CDR3 sequence: CASSLVPGVGETQYF. The CDR3 DNA is TGCGCCAGCAGCTTGGTACCGGGAGTTGGAGAGACCCAGTACTTC.

This chain joins TRBV7-9 and TRBJ2-1; 12 bases line up with TRBD2. The CDR3 sequence is 14 residues long. With V trimmed by 3 bases and J by 8 bases, 2 bases remained unmatched. Germline V gene sequence: CDR1 SEHNR, CDR2 FQNEAQ (reference sequence). This CDR3 is CASSLTSGSDEQFF. In DNA, the CDR3 is TGTGCCAGCAGCTTGACTAGCGGGAGCGATGAGCAGTTCTTC.

The chain recombines TRBV5-4 with TRBJ2-7; 9 bases are shared with TRBD2. The V gene end was trimmed by 3 bases and the J gene end by 4 bases; junction bases not matched to a gene: 14. CDR3 length equals 17 residues. Germline V gene data show CDR1 as SGHNT and CDR2 as YYREEE (reference sequence). CDR3 nucleotides: TGTGCCAGCAGCTCTTCGGCTAGCGGGGTTAGGAGATACGAGCAGTACTTC. Protein product: CASSSSASGVRRYEQYF.

The chain is built from TRBV7-8 and TRBJ2-1; the D call may be TRBD1 or TRBD2 (5 bases each). The ends were cut back, 3 bases at V and 1 base at J, with 16 bases in the middle. The CDR3 covers 17 residues. Germline lookup yields CDR1 SGHVS and CDR2 FQNEAQ. CDR3 sequence reads: CASSFSGAQESYNEQFF. The CDR3 DNA is TGTGCCAGCAGCTTTTCCGGGGCCCAGGAATCCTACAATGAGCAGTTCTTC.